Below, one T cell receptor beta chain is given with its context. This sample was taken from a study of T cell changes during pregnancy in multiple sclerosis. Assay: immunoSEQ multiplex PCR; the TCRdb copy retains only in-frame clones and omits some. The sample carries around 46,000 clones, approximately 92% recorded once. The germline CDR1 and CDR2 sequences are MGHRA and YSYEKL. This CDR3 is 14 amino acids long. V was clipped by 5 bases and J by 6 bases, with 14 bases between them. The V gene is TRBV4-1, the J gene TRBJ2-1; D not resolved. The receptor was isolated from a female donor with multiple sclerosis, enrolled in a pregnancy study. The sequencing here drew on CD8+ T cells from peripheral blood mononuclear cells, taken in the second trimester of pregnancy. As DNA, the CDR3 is TGCGCCAGCAGCTTAGACACCTCCGGCAATGAGCAGTTCTTC. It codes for CASSLDTSGNEQFF.